The next 20 T cell receptor beta chains were all read from a single sample in a study of shared clonotypes between healthy human individuals. Clones were read by immunoSEQ multiplex PCR, and TCRdb kept only the in-frame ones, dropping some. The sample records fewer than 1.8 million clones, approximately 98.5% being singletons. The sequencing sample was made of naive CD4+ T cells sorted from blood. Sample subset: CD45RA+ positively selected. The receptor source for this set is a man aged 25-40 years in good health.

The chain couples TRBV5-6 to TRBJ2-6, with D perhaps matching TRBD1 (5 bases). V lost 2 bases, J lost 8 bases, and 14 bases lay in between. This CDR3 contains 15 residues. The germline gives CDR1 SGHDT, CDR2 YYEEEE. CDR3 coding DNA: TGTGCCAGCAGCTTTACCACACTGGGGCCCAACGTCCTGACTTTC. Translated: CASSFTTLGPNVLTF.

The genes are TRBV28 and TRBJ2-7, with D possibly being TRBD2 (5 bases). Germline assignment: CDR1 MDHEN and CDR2 SYDVKM. The V and J ends lost 5 bases and 0 bases respectively, with 14 bases between them. This CDR3 is 15 amino acids long. CDR3 amino acids: CASSISDFRSYEQYF. CDR3 in DNA: TGTGCCAGCAGTATCTCGGACTTCCGCTCCTACGAGCAGTACTTC.

J is TRBJ2-7 and V is TRBV18; D remains unclear. The V end lost 2 bases, the J end lost 2 bases, and 10 bases lay between the germline ends. This CDR3 comprises 14 residues. Germline lookup yields CDR1 KGHSH and CDR2 LQKENI. CDR3 sequence (DNA): TGTGCCAGCTCACCAAGCTCACAGACCTACGAGCAGTACTTC. Protein: CASSPSSQTYEQYF.

V usage is TRBV30 and J usage is TRBJ2-1; D not certain. Trimming pared 0 bases from V and 5 bases from J, leaving 14 bases between. Looked up from germline, CDR1 is GTSNPN and CDR2 is SVGIG (reference sequence). This CDR3 contains 15 residues. Written as DNA, the CDR3 is TGTGCCTGGAGTGTATGGGCGGACGATAACAATGAGCAGTTCTTC. Translating it yields CAWSVWADDNNEQFF.

This rearrangement joins TRBV4-2 to TRBJ2-1, with 10 bases matching TRBD2. The J segment lost 1 base and the V segment lost 2 bases, leaving 8 bases of the junction unmatched. The CDR3 covers 18 residues. Germline CDR1 reads LGHNA; CDR2 reads YNFKEQ. The CDR3: CASSQRRTSGRSYNEQFF. DNA for the CDR3: TGTGCCAGCAGCCAAAGACGGACTAGCGGAAGATCCTACAATGAGCAGTTCTTC.

The chain links TRBV5-1 to TRBJ1-1, with D possibly being TRBD1 (5 bases). V was clipped by 3 bases and J by 1 base, with 10 bases between them. The germline V gene has CDR1 SGHRS and CDR2 YFSETQ. The CDR3 consists of 14 residues. CDR3 residues: CASSYTGRNTEAFF. The CDR3 nucleotides are TGCGCCAGCAGCTATACGGGACGGAACACTGAAGCTTTCTTT.

V gene TRBV4-1 combines with J gene TRBJ2-5; D call uncertain. Trimming left V 1 base short and J 5 bases short, with 11 bases between. This CDR3 contains 14 residues. Germline V lookup: CDR1 MGHRA, CDR2 YSYEKL. The CDR3 is CASSQVGVGETQYF. In nucleotides, the CDR3 is TGCGCCAGCAGCCAAGTTGGGGTAGGGGAGACCCAGTACTTC.

A remark on this clone: Other DNA sequences in this specimen translate into the identical CDR3. The chain is built from TRBV20-1 and TRBJ2-1; D not certain. Germline V gene data show CDR1 as DFQATT and CDR2 as SNEGSKA (reference sequence). V gave up 5 bases and J gave up 7 bases, with 6 bases separating them. The CDR3 extends over 10 amino acids. The CDR3 loop reads CSALRNEQFF. In DNA, the CDR3 is TGCAGTGCTTTAAGGAATGAGCAGTTCTTC.

This clone was counted once. The J gene is TRBJ2-1, the V gene TRBV15, with a possible D match to TRBD1 (6 bases). V lost 5 bases and J 4 bases, leaving 15 bases between the germline ends. This CDR3 has 15 amino acids. The germline CDR1 and CDR2 sequences are LNHNV and YYDKDF (reference sequence). The CDR3 is CATSPKGVWYNEQFF. For the CDR3, the DNA is TGTGCCACCAGCCCTAAGGGGGTCTGGTACAATGAGCAGTTCTTC.

This sequence joins TRBV4-1 and TRBJ2-1; D might be TRBD2 (5 bases). Trimming removed 1 base at V and 4 bases at J, with 23 bases between. This CDR3 region has 19 residues. Germline V gene sequence: CDR1 MGHRA, CDR2 YSYEKL. CDR3 sequence (DNA): TGCGCCAGCAGCCAAGTTGACGTTCGAACACGAGGGTCTTACAATGAGCAGTTCTTC. Translating gives CASSQVDVRTRGSYNEQFF.

The gene calls are TRBV12-5 and TRBJ1-2, with TRBD1 matching over 7 bases. The CDR3 sequence is 16 residues long. With V trimmed by 4 bases and J by 7 bases, 15 bases remained unmatched. Germline V gives CDR1 LGHNT, CDR2 FRNRAP. This chain's CDR3 is CASGSFGVDRVGGYTF. The CDR3 region has the DNA TGTGCTAGTGGTTCATTTGGGGTTGACAGGGTTGGTGGCTACACCTTC.

The rearrangement uses TRBV18 and TRBJ1-5; D perhaps matches TRBD1 (6 bases). The V gene lost 0 bases and the J gene lost 6 bases, with 15 bases spanning the gap. The germline V gene has CDR1 KGHSH and CDR2 LQKENI. CDR3 length equals 16 residues. Here the CDR3 DNA reads TGTGCCAGCTCACCACCGGGCGGGGGCATGGGTCAGCCCCAGCATTTT. Translated, it gives CASSPPGGGMGQPQHF.

V usage is TRBV29-1 and J usage is TRBJ2-4; D not resolved. Germline CDR1 SQVTM, CDR2 ANQGSEA. Trimming took 4 bases from V and 0 from J, leaving 10 bases between them. The CDR3 sequence is 14 residues long. The CDR3 nucleotides read TGCAGCGTTGGACCGACTGCAGCCAAAAACATTCAGTACTTC. Translating it yields CSVGPTAAKNIQYF.

The chain couples TRBV11-2 to TRBJ2-2; D not resolved. Trimming stripped 5 bases from V and 3 bases from J, with 10 bases between. Germline V CDR1 and CDR2: SGHAT, FQNNGV. The CDR3 is 14 residues long. The CDR3 DNA reads as TGTGCCAGCAGCGAACGCACACACACCGGGGAGCTGTTTTTT. Translated, it gives CASSERTHTGELFF.

The chain links TRBV27 to TRBJ1-4; weak D call: TRBD1 (5 bases). The CDR3 is 16 residues long. Trimming removed 7 bases from V and 6 bases from J, with 21 bases in between. From germline, CDR1 is MNHEY and CDR2 SMNVEV (reference sequence). The CDR3 sequence is CASTRQFQGNDEKLFF. DNA for the CDR3: TGTGCCAGCACCCGACAATTTCAGGGAAACGATGAAAAACTGTTTTTT.

The chain is built from TRBV30 and TRBJ1-2, with D maybe TRBD1 (5 bases). CDR3 length: 14 amino acids. Germline CDR1 is GTSNPN and CDR2 is SVGIG (reference sequence). V was trimmed by 3 bases and J by 2 bases, leaving 13 bases between them. CDR3 coding DNA: TGTGCCTGGAGGACGAATTGGGGGAACTATGGCTACACCTTC. Translation gives CAWRTNWGNYGYTF.

J is TRBJ2-7 and V is TRBV13; the D is unclear. This CDR3 region has 15 residues. Germline CDR1 and CDR2: PRHDT and FYEKMQ (reference sequence). Trimming removed 5 bases at V and 6 bases at J, with 20 bases between. The CDR3 loop is CASSLIVAGRGEQYF. The CDR3 region has the DNA TGTGCCAGCAGCCTCATCGTCGCCGGCCGCGGCGAGCAGTACTTC.

J is TRBJ2-1 and V is TRBV5-1; 7 bases are shared with TRBD2. Germline CDR1 is SGHRS and CDR2 is YFSETQ. With 5 bases clipped from V and 2 bases from J, the junction kept 7 bases outside the gene matches. CDR3 length equals 15 residues. Here the CDR3 reads CASSQTGLTYNEQFF. CDR3 sequence (DNA): TGCGCCAGCAGTCAGACGGGACTAACCTACAATGAGCAGTTCTTC.

This clone was seen a single time. This rearrangement joins TRBV18 to TRBJ2-7; TRBD2 might be the D (6 bases). The CDR3 is made up of 15 amino acids. The germline gives CDR1 KGHSH, CDR2 LQKENI. V lost 7 bases, J lost 6 bases, and 22 bases lay in between. CDR3 sequence: CASYNQTGLISEQYF. CDR3 in DNA: TGTGCCAGCTACAATCAAACCGGACTAATTTCCGAGCAGTACTTC. Full variable domain (rest looked up from reference TRBV18 and TRBJ2-7): NAGVMQNPRHLVRRRGQEARLRCSPMKGHSHVYWYRQLPEEGLKFMVYLQKENIIDESGMPKERFSAEFPKEGPSILRIQQVVRGDSAAYFCASYNQTGLISEQYFGPGTRLTVT.

This chain uses TRBV5-4 with TRBJ2-7; perhaps TRBD1 as D (6 bases). This CDR3 spans 15 amino acids. Looked up from germline, CDR1 is SGHNT and CDR2 is YYREEE (reference sequence). The V end lost 3 bases, the J end lost 0 bases, and 13 bases lay between the germline ends. The DNA of the CDR3 is TGTGCCAGCAGCTCGAAAGCGGACAGCTCCTACGAGCAGTACTTC. Protein: CASSSKADSSYEQYF.